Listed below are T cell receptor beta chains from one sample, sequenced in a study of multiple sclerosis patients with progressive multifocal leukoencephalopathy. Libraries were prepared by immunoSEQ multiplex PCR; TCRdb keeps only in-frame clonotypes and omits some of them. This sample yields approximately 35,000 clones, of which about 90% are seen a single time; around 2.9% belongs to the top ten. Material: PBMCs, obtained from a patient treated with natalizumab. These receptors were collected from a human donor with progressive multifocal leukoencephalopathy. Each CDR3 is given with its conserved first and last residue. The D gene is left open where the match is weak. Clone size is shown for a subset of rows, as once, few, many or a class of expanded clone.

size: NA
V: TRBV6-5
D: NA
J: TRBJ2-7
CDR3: CASSYSRGQTYEQYF
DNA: TGTGCCAGCAGTTACTCGCGAGGTCAGACCTACGAGCAGTACTTC

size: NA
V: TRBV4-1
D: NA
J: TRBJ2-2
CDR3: CASSQDWTDANTGELFF
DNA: TGCGCCAGCAGCCAAGATTGGACGGACGCGAACACCGGGGAGCTGTTTTTT

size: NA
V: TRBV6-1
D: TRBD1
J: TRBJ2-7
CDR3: CASRTGSHEQYF
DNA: TGTGCCAGCAGGACAGGGTCCCACGAGCAGTACTTC

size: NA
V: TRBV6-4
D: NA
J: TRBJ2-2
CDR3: CASSRDLANTGELFF
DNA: TGTGCCAGCAGTCGCGATCTTGCGAACACCGGGGAGCTGTTTTTT

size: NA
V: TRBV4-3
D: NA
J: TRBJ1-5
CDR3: CASSREGGSNQPQHF
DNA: TGCGCCAGCAGCCGGGAAGGGGGGAGCAATCAGCCCCAGCATTTT

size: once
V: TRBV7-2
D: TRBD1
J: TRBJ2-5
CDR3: CASSPDRGWGTQYF
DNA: TGTGCCAGCAGCCCGGACAGGGGCTGGGGGACCCAGTACTTC

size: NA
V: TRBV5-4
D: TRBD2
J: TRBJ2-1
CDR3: CASSLTSGSRDEQFF
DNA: TGTGCCAGCAGCTTGACTAGCGGGAGCCGGGATGAGCAGTTCTTC

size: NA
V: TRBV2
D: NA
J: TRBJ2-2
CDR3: CASRDGELFF
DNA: TGTGCCAGCAGGGACGGGGAGCTGTTTTTT

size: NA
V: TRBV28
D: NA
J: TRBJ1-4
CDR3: CATARTATNEKLFF
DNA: TGTGCCACCGCTCGGACTGCAACTAATGAAAAACTGTTTTTT

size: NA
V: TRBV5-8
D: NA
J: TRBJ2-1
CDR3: CASSPGGEVDNEQFF
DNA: TGTGCCAGCAGTCCCGGGGGTGAGGTTGACAATGAGCAGTTCTTC

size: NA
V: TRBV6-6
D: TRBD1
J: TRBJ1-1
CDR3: CASSRTGVGNAKAFF
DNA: TGTGCCAGCAGTAGGACAGGGGTGGGGAATGCAAAAGCTTTCTTT

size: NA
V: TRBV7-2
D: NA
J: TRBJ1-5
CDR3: CASSTRVDYQPQHF
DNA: TGTGCCAGCAGCACCAGGGTGGACTATCAGCCCCAGCATTTT

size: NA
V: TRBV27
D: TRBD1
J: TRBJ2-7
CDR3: CASSDRGIYEQYF
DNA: TGTGCCAGCAGCGACAGGGGAATTTACGAGCAGTACTTC

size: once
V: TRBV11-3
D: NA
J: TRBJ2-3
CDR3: CASSLGQAPVDTQYF
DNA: TGTGCCAGCAGCTTAGGACAGGCTCCGGTCGATACGCAGTATTTT

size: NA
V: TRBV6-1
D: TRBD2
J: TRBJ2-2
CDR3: CASSEVLAGGPNTGELFF
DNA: TGTGCCAGCAGTGAGGTACTAGCGGGAGGGCCGAACACCGGGGAGCTGTTTTTT

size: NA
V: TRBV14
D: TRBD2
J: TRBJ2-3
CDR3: CASSQTSGSGTDTQYF
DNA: TGTGCCAGCAGCCAAACTAGCGGGAGTGGCACAGATACGCAGTATTTT

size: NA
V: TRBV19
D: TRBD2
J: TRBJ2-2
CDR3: CASSIAASGTRGTGELFF
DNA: TGTGCCAGTAGTATAGCGGCTAGCGGCACGCGAGGGACCGGGGAGCTGTTTTTT

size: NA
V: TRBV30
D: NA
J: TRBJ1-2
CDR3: CAWSRDNYGYTF
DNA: TGTGCCTGGAGTCGGGACAACTATGGCTACACCTTC

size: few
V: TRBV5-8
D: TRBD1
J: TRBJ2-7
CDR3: CASSLGDRVSYEQYF
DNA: TGTGCCAGCAGCTTGGGGGACAGGGTGTCCTACGAGCAGTACTTC

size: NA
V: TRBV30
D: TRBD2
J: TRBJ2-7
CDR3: CAWSLSSGIAHEQYF
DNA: TGTGCCTGGAGCCTGTCTAGCGGGATCGCCCACGAGCAGTACTTC

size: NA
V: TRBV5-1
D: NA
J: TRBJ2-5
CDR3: CASSLRPSRETQYF
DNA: TGCGCCAGCTCCCTCCGGCCGTCTCGAGAGACCCAGTACTTC

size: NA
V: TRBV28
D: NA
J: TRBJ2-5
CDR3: CASKQGVVEQYF
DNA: TGTGCCAGTAAACAGGGCGTCGTGGAGCAGTACTTC

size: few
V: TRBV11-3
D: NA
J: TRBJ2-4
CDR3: CASSLEGKEAKNIQYF
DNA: TGTGCCAGCAGCTTAGAGGGGAAGGAGGCCAAAAACATTCAGTACTTC

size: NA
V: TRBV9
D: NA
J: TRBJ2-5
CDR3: CASSPAPGARQETQYF
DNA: TGTGCCAGCAGCCCGGCGCCGGGAGCCCGTCAAGAGACCCAGTACTTC

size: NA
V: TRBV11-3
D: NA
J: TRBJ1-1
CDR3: CASSLGVNTEAFF
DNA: TGTGCCAGCAGCTTGGGGGTGAACACTGAAGCTTTCTTT

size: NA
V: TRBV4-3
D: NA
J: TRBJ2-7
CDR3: CASSQDSSSNYEQYF
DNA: TGCGCCAGCAGCCAAGATAGCAGCTCCAACTACGAGCAGTACTTC

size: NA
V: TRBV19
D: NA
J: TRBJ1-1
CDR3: CASSDYTEGKNTEAFF
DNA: TGTGCCAGTAGTGATTATACGGAGGGGAAGAACACTGAAGCTTTCTTT

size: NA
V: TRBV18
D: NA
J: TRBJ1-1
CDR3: CASSPPRGAWSTEAFF
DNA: TGTGCCAGCTCACCACCCCGGGGGGCTTGGAGCACTGAAGCTTTCTTT

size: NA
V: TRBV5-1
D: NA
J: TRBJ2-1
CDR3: CASSPGVGAEQFF
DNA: TGCGCCAGCAGCCCGGGGGTGGGTGCTGAGCAGTTCTTC

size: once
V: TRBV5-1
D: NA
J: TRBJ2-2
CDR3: CASSFVSGELFF
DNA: TGCGCCAGCAGCTTCGTATCCGGGGAGCTGTTTTTT

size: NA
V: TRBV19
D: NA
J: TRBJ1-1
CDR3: CASTREVRRNTEAFF
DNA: TGTGCCAGTACCCGGGAGGTCCGAAGGAACACTGAAGCTTTCTTT

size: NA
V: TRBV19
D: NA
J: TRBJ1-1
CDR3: CASSKMIGQKNTEAFF
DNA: TGTGCCAGTAGTAAAATGATCGGGCAGAAGAACACTGAAGCTTTCTTT

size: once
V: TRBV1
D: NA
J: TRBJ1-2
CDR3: CTSSQEGGTGYTF
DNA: TGCACCAGCAGCCAAGAGGGCGGCACTGGCTACACCTTC

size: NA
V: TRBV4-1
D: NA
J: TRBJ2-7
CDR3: CASSPHPDYSGFSYEQYF
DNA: TGCGCCAGCAGCCCCCACCCCGATTATTCGGGGTTTTCCTACGAGCAGTACTTC

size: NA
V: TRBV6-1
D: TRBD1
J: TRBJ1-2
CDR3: CASRDRGRGDYGYTF
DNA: TGTGCCAGCAGGGACAGGGGGCGGGGGGACTATGGCTACACCTTC

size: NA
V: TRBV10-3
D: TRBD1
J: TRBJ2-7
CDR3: CAISGRDREYEQYF
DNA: TGTGCCATCAGTGGACGGGACAGGGAATACGAGCAGTACTTC

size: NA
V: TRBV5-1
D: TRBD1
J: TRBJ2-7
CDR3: CASSFARTGHPNEQYF
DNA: TGCGCCAGCAGCTTCGCTCGGACAGGGCATCCTAACGAGCAGTACTTC

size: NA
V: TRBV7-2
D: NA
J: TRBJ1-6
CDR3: CASSLQEARNSPLHF
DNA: TGTGCCAGCAGCCTCCAAGAAGCACGAAATTCACCCCTCCACTTT

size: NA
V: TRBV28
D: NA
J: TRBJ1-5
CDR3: CASGQTFRPQHF
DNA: TGTGCCAGCGGACAGACGTTTCGGCCCCAGCATTTT

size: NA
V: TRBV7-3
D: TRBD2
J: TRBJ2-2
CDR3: CASGRAAGELFF
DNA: TGTGCCAGCGGGAGGGCCGCCGGGGAGCTGTTTTTT

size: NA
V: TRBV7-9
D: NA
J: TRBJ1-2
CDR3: CASSQGFSGGYTF
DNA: TGTGCCAGCAGCCAGGGGTTTTCGGGGGGCTACACCTTC

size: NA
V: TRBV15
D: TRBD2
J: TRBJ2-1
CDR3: CATSSRSLAGDVYEQFF
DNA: TGTGCCACCAGCAGCCGTTCACTAGCGGGAGATGTATATGAGCAGTTCTTC

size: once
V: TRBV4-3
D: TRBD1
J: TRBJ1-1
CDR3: CASSQWTGNTEAFF
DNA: TGCGCCAGCAGCCAATGGACAGGGAACACTGAAGCTTTCTTT

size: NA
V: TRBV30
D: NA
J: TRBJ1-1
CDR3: CAWRATEAFF
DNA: TGTGCCTGGAGGGCTACTGAAGCTTTCTTT

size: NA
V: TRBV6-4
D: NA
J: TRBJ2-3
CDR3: CASSDSGIHTDTQYF
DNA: TGTGCCAGCAGTGACTCAGGGATCCACACAGATACGCAGTATTTT

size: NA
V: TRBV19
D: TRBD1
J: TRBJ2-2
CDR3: CASTGTGTGSYGELFF
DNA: TGTGCCAGTACCGGGACCGGGACAGGGAGCTACGGGGAGCTGTTTTTT

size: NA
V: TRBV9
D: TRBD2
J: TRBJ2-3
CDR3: CASRAGTSETDTQYF
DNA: TGTGCCAGCAGAGCCGGGACTAGCGAAACAGATACGCAGTATTTT

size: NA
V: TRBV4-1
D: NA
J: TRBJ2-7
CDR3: CASSQDSWGTEQYF
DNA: TGCGCCAGCAGCCAAGATTCTTGGGGTACCGAGCAGTACTTC

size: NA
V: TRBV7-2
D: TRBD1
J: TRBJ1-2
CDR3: CASSLGQGPTF
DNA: TGTGCCAGCAGCTTAGGACAGGGACCCACCTTC

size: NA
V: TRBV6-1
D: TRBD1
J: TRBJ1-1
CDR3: CASSVGGITEAFF
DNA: TGTGCCAGCAGTGTAGGGGGCATCACTGAAGCTTTCTTT

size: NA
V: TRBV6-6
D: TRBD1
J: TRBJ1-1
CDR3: CASSVWDRLLNTEAFF
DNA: TGTGCCAGCAGTGTTTGGGACAGACTTTTGAACACTGAAGCTTTCTTT

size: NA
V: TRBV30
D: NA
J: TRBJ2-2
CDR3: CAWSLRGGTNTGELFF
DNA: TGTGCCTGGAGTCTTAGGGGAGGCACTAACACCGGGGAGCTGTTTTTT